This TCR beta chain is from a study of a mutant IDH1 vaccine in newly diagnosed glioma. Study in general: Treated patients had a mean age of approximately 40 years and a sex split that was around 60% male and 37.5% female. The earlier regimen, radiotherapy, temozolomide, or both, was most often both. Points from the study as a whole: The authors found pseudoprogression apparently unrelated to changes in top peripheral T cell clonotypes.

Deletions cut 5 bases from V and 0 bases from J, with 16 bases between. The CDR3 extends over 17 amino acids. The germline CDR1 and CDR2 sequences are SGHVS and FNYEAQ. The sample holds one count of this clone. What it binds is unknown. This table comes from immunoSEQ multiplex PCR, and its TCRdb copy is limited to in-frame clones, with some not included. The sample lists about 88,000 clones, roughly 87% occurring once. Time point reported: baseline, week 1 (first vaccination visit). Treatment indicated: pre-vaccination baseline after standard-of-care therapy. Donor tumors were new WHO grade 3 or 4 IDH1-mutant, ATRX-lost astrocytomas.

J is TRBJ2-2 and V is TRBV7-6; D unresolved. The origin of this receptor is a middle-aged man with glioma. Some clones in this sample may be carry-over from other donors' samples. This specimen consisted of PBMCs, obtained from a glioma patient treated with radiotherapy, temozolomide or both. The DNA for the CDR3 is TGTGCCAGCAGCCCACCCGACTCGGTGTCGAACACCGGGGAGCTGTTTTTT. Translation: CASSPPDSVSNTGELFF.